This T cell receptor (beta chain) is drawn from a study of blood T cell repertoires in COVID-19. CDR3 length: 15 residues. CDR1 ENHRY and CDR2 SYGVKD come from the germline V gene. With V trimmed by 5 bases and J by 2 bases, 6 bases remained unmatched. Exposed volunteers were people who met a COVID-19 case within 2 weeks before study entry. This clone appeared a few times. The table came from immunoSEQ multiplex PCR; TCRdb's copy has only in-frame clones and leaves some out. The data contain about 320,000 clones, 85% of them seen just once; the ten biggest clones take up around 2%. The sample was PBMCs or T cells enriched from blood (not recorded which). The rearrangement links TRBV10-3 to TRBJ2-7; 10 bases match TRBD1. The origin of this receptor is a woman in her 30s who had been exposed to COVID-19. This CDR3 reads CAISTPGQGTYEQYF. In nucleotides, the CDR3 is TGTGCCATCAGTACCCCGGGACAGGGGACCTACGAGCAGTACTTC.